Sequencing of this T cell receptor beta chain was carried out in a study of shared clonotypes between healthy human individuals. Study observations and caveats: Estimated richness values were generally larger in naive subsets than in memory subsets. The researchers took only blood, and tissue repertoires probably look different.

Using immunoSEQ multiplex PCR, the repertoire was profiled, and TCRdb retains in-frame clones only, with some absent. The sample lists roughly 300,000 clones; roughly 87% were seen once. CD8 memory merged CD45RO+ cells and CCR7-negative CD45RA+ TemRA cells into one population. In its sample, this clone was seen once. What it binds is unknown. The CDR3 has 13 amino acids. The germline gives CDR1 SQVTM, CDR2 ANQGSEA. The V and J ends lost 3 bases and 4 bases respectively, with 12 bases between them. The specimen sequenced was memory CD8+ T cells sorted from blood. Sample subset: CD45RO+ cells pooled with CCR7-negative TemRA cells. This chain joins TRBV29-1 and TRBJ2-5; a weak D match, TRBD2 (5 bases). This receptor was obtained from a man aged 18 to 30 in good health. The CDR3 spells CSVDGGEVETQYF. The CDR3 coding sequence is TGCAGCGTTGACGGAGGTGAGGTAGAGACCCAGTACTTC.